The 4 T cell receptor beta chains listed next were all sequenced from one sample in a study of T cells in Graves' hyperthyroidism and ophthalmopathy. Amplification of TCR beta CDR3 regions was performed using RNA transcripts as template. In the first-round RT-PCR of the TCR CDR3, the HTBI primer set was used. TCRdb analysed the multiplex PCR reads with MiXCR anew, one entry per CDR3 protein. The sample shows about 350,000 distinct CDR3 sequences, about 18% of them seen only once. Material: blood. The receptors come from a young woman with Graves' hyperthyroidism.

This clonotype has a count of ten or more. V and J are TRBV6-1 and TRBJ2-7; 7 bases fit TRBD1. V was pared by 0 bases and J by 5 bases, with 7 bases of the junction left unmatched. The CDR3 sequence is 15 residues long. CDR1 is MNHNS and CDR2 is SASEGT in the germline V gene. The DNA of the CDR3 is TGTGCCAGCAGTGAAGCACCGAGGGGGCCCCACGAGCAGTACTTC. It translates to CASSEAPRGPHEQYF.

Many counts were recorded for this clonotype. The chain carries TRBV5-1 and TRBJ2-7; 7 bases line up with TRBD1. CDR3 size: 14 residues. J was trimmed by 2 bases and V by 3 bases; bases with no gene match: 5. CDR1 SGHRS and CDR2 YFSETQ come from the germline V gene. CDR3 residues: CASSSGQLTYEQYF. The CDR3 region has the DNA TGCGCCAGCAGCTCGGGACAGCTTACCTACGAGCAGTACTTC.

On this clonotype itself: Germline and junction disagree at one end, which may indicate a read error. The V call is TRBV2, the J call TRBJ2-2, with a tentative D call TRBD1 (6 bases). The CDR3 runs 14 residues. Germline lookup yields CDR1 SNHLY and CDR2 FYNNEI. In DNA form, the CDR3 reads TGTGCCACCAGTTGGACAGCTAACACCGGGGAGCTGTTTTTT. This translates into CATSWTANTGELFF.

This clonotype was seen ten or more times. The chain combines TRBV6-5 with TRBJ1-1; D remains unclear. V lost 6 bases and J lost 7, with 12 bases in between. Germline V gene sequence: CDR1 MNHEY, CDR2 SVGAGI. The CDR3 runs to 12 residues. CDR3 sequence reads: CASSPLEGEAFF. CDR3 coding DNA: TGTGCCAGCAGCCCTCTGGAGGGTGAAGCTTTCTTT.